The TCR beta chain described here comes from a study of Ad26.COV2.S vaccination and SARS-CoV-2 variants. Trimming pared 7 bases from V and 6 bases from J, leaving 16 bases between. Germline V gene lookup returns CDR1 SNHLY and CDR2 FYNNEI. The CDR3 is 14 residues long. TCRdb's copy holds only in-frame clones and misses some; the assay was immunoSEQ multiplex PCR. This sample has 300,000 to 400,000 clones, with about 89% found just once. Regarding treatment: around 19 received Ad26.COV2.S at low or high dose, single or two shots; 5 received placebo; per-sample allocation not given. Sampling happened 63 days after the first vaccine or placebo injection.

V and J are TRBV2 and TRBJ1-5, with D unresolved. This TCR came from a person between 18 and 65 years old who received the Ad26.COV2.S COVID-19 vaccine or a placebo. The sample in question was peripheral blood, obtained in a trial of Ad26.COV2.S vaccine versus placebo. The CDR3 nucleotides are TGTGCCAGCAAAATTGGGAATCGAGGTCAGCCCCAGCATTTT. This translates into CASKIGNRGQPQHF. The full variable domain, in which reference TRBV2 and TRBJ1-5 provide the parts outside the CDR3, is EPEVTQTPSHQVTQMGQEVILRCVPISNHLYFYWYRQILGQKVEFLVSFYNNEISEKSEIFDDQFSVERPDGSNFTLKIRSTKLEDSAMYFCASKIGNRGQPQHFGDGTRLSIL.